Given below is one T cell receptor beta chain in context. Its target antigen remains unknown. Base-call qualities are not available, and no considerably larger clone is one nucleotide away. The immunoSEQ Assay, a bias-controlled multiplex PCR, was used to amplify TCRbeta CDR3 regions from genomic DNA. For the original study's pipeline: Within the assay, amplification of reference gene primers was used to estimate how many nucleated cells each sample contained. To quantify the absolute abundance of each unique TCRbeta CDR3 rearrangement, sequence reads were collapsed and filtered. For each sample, productive Simpson clonality was calculated as the square root of Simpson's diversity index across productive rearrangements. The source is immuneACCESS, and TCRdb retained only in-frame sequences with V and J called. Part of the clones is not carried over; for the studies checked, unresolved V genes explain less than half of this, and the remainder is unexplained. V, J and clone size are taken as reported in that table, and D and trimming were inferred from the DNA itself. This sample lists about 81,000 clones; roughly four fifths were detected once. Approximately 7% of the sample comes from the top ten.

This specimen comes from a study of blood T cell repertoires in COVID-19 (TCRdb year 2020). In terms of the full investigation: Samples from collaborators originated in the United States, Italy and Spain and spanned both the acute and convalescent phases of COVID-19. The material from the prospective study consisted of cDNA or gDNA derived from T cells, B-cell-depleted T cells, or PBMCs. Samples were obtained from the ongoing ImmuneRACE study (first 160 participants) and from some 1,200 subjects provided by 6 global collaborators. A de-identified subject ID, COVID-19 status, age in years and sex were almost always included in the sample metadata. Subjects who had been exposed to COVID-19, were actively infected with it, or had recovered from it provided the deeply sampled blood TCRbeta repertoires that made up the dataset. HLA class I and class II types, where available, came from metadata supplied by the sample provider rather than from assay-based typing. The repertoires were released in a freely available public database intended as a resource for research on the immune response to SARS-CoV-2. The research as a whole found: The quantity of clinical and demographic metadata differed by source and by participant and was supplied without curation.

The CDR3 has 15 amino acids, counting the end cysteine and phenylalanine. Here the CDR3 DNA is all that survives: 45 bases in frame from base 1. For CDR1 and CDR2, the germline V gene lists LGHNA and YSLEER. V is reduced by 0 bases and J by 6 bases, leaving a spacing of 11 bases between them. Whole blood was collected in K2EDTA tubes by collaborating institutions according to the institutions' own protocols. For TCRbeta analysis, collaborator samples were shipped as frozen whole blood, as isolated PBMCs, or as DNA extracted from either sample type. Sequenced material: peripheral blood. This chain joins TRBV4-3 to TRBJ2-2, with TRBD2 perhaps the D gene, on 6 matching bases. The source is a human donor in a cohort sampled during active COVID-19. In nucleotide form, the sequence is TGCGCCAGCAGCCAAGAAGGCGGGGCCGCCGGGGAGCTGTTTTTT. Translated, this is CASSQEGGAAGELFF.